The 9 T cell receptor beta chains below all came from one sample that was sequenced in a study of blood T cells in healthy people across ages. Primed by a sample-barcoded 5' primer and a J-beta primer mix, a second PCR proceeded for roughly 6 to 12 cycles. TCRdb itself ran the 5' RACE reads through MiXCR, one entry per CDR3 protein. The sample shows about 1.4 million distinct CDR3 sequences, roughly 60% of them seen only once. The sequenced sample was blood. These receptor sequences come from a young man in good health.

The chain couples TRBV29-1 to TRBJ2-1, with 11 nucleotides matching TRBD1. J gave up 7 bases and V 4 bases, and 6 bases lay outside the gene matches. This CDR3 is built from 14 residues. Per the germline V gene, CDR1 is SQVTM and CDR2 is ANQGSEA. In DNA form, the CDR3 reads TGCAGCGTTGTGGGACAGGGGGTTTCGAATGAGCAGTTCTTC. It is translated as CSVVGQGVSNEQFF.

This clonotype has a handful of counts. The V call is TRBV7-2, the J call TRBJ2-2; TRBD2 aligns across 16 bases. J lost 4 bases, V lost 5 bases, and 10 bases had no gene match. CDR3 length equals 19 residues. Germline lookup yields CDR1 SGHTA and CDR2 FQGNSA. CDR3 loop: CASSPTGTSGGALTGELFF. DNA for the CDR3: TGTGCCAGCAGCCCAACCGGGACTAGCGGGGGGGCCCTCACCGGGGAGCTGTTTTTT.

The chain joins TRBV7-9 to TRBJ2-7; D might be TRBD2 (5 bases). Germline CDR1 SEHNR, CDR2 FQNEAQ (reference sequence). Trimming cost V 5 bases and J 7 bases, with 18 bases left between them. The length of the CDR3 is 14 residues. This chain's CDR3 is CASSARTGKIEQYF. The DNA of the CDR3 is TGTGCCAGCAGCGCTCGGACGGGGAAAATAGAGCAGTACTTC.

V usage is TRBV10-3 and J usage is TRBJ2-3, with D perhaps being TRBD1 or TRBD2 (6 bases each). Germline CDR1 and CDR2: ENHRY and SYGVKD. The ends were cut back, 3 bases at V and 0 bases at J, with 22 bases in the middle. The CDR3 covers 19 residues. The CDR3 DNA follows: TGTGCCATCAGTGACTCACGACTTCTCACAGGGACTAGCACAGATACGCAGTATTTT. This codes for CAISDSRLLTGTSTDTQYF.

The rearrangement links TRBV28 to TRBJ2-5, with 11 positions matching TRBD2. The CDR3 is 16 residues long. Per the germline V gene, CDR1 is MDHEN and CDR2 is SYDVKM. After removal of 5 bases from V and 9 bases from J, the junction contained 14 bases not matched to a gene. Written as DNA, the CDR3 is TGTGCCAGCAGTCAGCCGGGACTAGCGGTGTTTTGGGCCCAGTACTTC. Protein sequence: CASSQPGLAVFWAQYF.

This clonotype occurred a few times. This chain uses TRBV6-1 with TRBJ2-1; D not resolved. This CDR3 region has 10 residues. Germline V lookup: CDR1 MNHNS, CDR2 SASEGT. V was clipped by 2 bases and J by 15 bases, with 8 bases between them. The CDR3 bases are TGTGCCAGCAGTGAAAGTGGTGCGTTCTTC. It is translated as CASSESGAFF.

V and J are TRBV7-2 and TRBJ2-1; no clear D. V was trimmed by 1 base and J by 7 bases, leaving 11 bases between them. The CDR3 is 14 residues long. Germline V gene lookup returns CDR1 SGHTA and CDR2 FQGNSA. CDR3 coding DNA: TGTGCCAGCAGCTTAGTGAAGGAGCCTAATGAGCAGTTCTTC. This encodes CASSLVKEPNEQFF.

This clonotype was seen more than once but under ten times. The genes are TRBV15 and TRBJ2-3; D unresolved. The CDR3 has 12 amino acids. Trimming cost V 1 base and J 8 bases, with 7 bases left between them. The V gene's germline CDR1 is LNHNV and CDR2 YYDKDF (reference sequence). CDR3: CATSRASTTQYF. For the CDR3, the DNA is TGTGCCACCAGCAGAGCCTCGACTACGCAGTATTTT.

The chain combines TRBV7-8 with TRBJ1-4; 11 bases map to TRBD1. V gave up 1 base and J gave up 7 bases; unmatched junction bases: 8. This CDR3 spans 17 amino acids. CDR1 SGHVS and CDR2 FQNEAQ come from the germline V gene. CDR3: CASSLGGQGGIGEKLFF. DNA of the CDR3: TGTGCCAGCAGCTTAGGGGGACAGGGGGGTATCGGTGAAAAACTGTTTTTT. Supplemented by reference TRBV7-8 and TRBJ1-4, the full variable domain reads GAGVSQSPRYKVAKRGQDVALRCDPISGHVSLFWYQQALGQGPEFLTYFQNEAQLDKSGLPSDRFFAERPEGSVSTLKIQRTQQEDSAVYLCASSLGGQGGIGEKLFFGSGTQLSVL.